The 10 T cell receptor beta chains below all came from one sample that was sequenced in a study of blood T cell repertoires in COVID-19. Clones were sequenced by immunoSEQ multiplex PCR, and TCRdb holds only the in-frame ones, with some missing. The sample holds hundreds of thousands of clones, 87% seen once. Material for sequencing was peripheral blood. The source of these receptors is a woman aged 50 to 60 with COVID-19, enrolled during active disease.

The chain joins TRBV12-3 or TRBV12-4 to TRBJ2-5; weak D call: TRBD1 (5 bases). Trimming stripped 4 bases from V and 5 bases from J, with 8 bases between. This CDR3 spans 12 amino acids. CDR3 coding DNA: TGTGCCAGCAGTTGGGGCCGGGAGACCCAGTACTTC. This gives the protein CASSWGRETQYF.

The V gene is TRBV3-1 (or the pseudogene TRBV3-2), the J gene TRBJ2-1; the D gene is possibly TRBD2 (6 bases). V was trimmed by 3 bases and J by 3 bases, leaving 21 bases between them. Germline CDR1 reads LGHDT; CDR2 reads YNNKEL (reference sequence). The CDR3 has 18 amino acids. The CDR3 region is CASSHDTAGKGFYNEQFF. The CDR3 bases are TGTGCCAGCAGCCATGACACGGCGGGAAAGGGGTTCTACAATGAGCAGTTCTTC.

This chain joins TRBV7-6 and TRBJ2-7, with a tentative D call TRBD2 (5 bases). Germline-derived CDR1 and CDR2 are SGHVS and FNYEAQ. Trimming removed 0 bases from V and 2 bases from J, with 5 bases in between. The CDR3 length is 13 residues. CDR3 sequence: CASSLAGAYEQYF. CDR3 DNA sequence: TGTGCCAGCAGCTTAGCCGGGGCCTACGAGCAGTACTTC.

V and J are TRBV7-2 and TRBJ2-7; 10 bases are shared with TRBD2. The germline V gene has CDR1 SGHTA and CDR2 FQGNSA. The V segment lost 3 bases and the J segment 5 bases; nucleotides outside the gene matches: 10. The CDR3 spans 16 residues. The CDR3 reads CASSFSRGLALHEQYF. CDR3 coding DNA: TGTGCCAGCAGCTTTAGTAGGGGACTAGCGTTACACGAGCAGTACTTC.

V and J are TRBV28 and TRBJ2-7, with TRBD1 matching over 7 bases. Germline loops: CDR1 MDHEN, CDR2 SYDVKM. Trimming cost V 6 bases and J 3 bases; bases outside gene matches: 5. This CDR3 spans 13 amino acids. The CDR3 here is CASRPGQIYEQYF. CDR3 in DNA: TGTGCCAGCAGGCCGGGACAGATCTACGAGCAGTACTTC.

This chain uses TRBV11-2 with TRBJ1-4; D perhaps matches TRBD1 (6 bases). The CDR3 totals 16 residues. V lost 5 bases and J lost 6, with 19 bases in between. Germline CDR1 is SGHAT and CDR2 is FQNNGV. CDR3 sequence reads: CASSPNIGQSYEKLFF. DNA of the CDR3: TGTGCCAGCAGCCCCAATATTGGACAGAGCTATGAAAAACTGTTTTTT.

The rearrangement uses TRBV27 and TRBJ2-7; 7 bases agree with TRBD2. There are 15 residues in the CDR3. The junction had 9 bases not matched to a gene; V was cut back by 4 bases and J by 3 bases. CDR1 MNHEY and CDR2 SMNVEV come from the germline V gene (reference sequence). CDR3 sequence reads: CASSWGGEWLYEQYF. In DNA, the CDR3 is TGTGCCAGCAGTTGGGGGGGGGAGTGGCTCTACGAGCAGTACTTC.

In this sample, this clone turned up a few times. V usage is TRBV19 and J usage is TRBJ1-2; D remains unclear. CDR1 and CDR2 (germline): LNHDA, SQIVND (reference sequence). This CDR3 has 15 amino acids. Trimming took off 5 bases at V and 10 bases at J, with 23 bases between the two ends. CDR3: CASSLSSRFQSSYTF. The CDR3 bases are TGTGCCAGTAGTCTGTCAAGCAGGTTCCAATCTTCCTACACCTTC.

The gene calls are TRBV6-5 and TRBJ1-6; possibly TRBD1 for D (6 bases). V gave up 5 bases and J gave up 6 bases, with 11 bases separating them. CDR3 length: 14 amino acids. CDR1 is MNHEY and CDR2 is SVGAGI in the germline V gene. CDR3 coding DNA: TGTGCCAGCAGTCCCGGACAGACTAATTCACCCCTCCACTTT. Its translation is CASSPGQTNSPLHF.

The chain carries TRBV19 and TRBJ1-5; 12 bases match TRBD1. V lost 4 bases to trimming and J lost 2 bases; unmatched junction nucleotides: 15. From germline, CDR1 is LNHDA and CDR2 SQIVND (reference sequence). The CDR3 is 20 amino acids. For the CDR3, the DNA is TGTGCCAGTAGTAATCGGGACAGGGGGCGTCGTTTGTTTGGCAATCAGCCCCAGCATTTT. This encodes CASSNRDRGRRLFGNQPQHF.